The 23 T cell receptor beta chains presented below share a single source sample, sequenced in a study of blood T cell repertoires in COVID-19. Only in-frame clones appear in the TCRdb table, and some are missing; sequencing was by immunoSEQ multiplex PCR. Of about 230,000 clones in the sample, 80% to 85% were seen once. The sequenced sample was peripheral blood. The receptors shown here come from a man aged 50 to 59 with active or convalescent COVID-19.

The chain combines TRBV6-1 with TRBJ1-1, with no clear D. V lost 3 bases and J lost 1, with 6 bases in between. Germline V gene lookup returns CDR1 MNHNS and CDR2 SASEGT. The CDR3 spans 13 residues. CDR3: CASSEQANTEAFF. For the CDR3, the DNA is TGTGCCAGCAGTGAGCAAGCGAACACTGAAGCTTTCTTT.

The V gene is TRBV7-2, the J gene TRBJ2-5; D not certain. Germline V gives CDR1 SGHTA, CDR2 FQGNSA. CDR3 length: 14 residues. V lost 5 bases and J lost 2, with 12 bases in between. The CDR3 loop is CASSQGAAQETQYF. CDR3 DNA sequence: TGTGCCAGCAGCCAAGGAGCAGCTCAAGAGACCCAGTACTTC.

The genes are TRBV9 and TRBJ2-2, with TRBD1 identical over 10 bases. V gave up 0 bases and J gave up 1 base; unmatched junction bases: 6. Germline V gives CDR1 SGDLS, CDR2 YYNGEE. The CDR3 sequence is 18 residues long. The CDR3 loop is CASSVVGGQGVNTGELFF. The CDR3 DNA reads TGTGCCAGCAGCGTAGTAGGAGGACAGGGGGTGAACACCGGGGAGCTGTTTTTT.

This chain connects TRBV5-1 to TRBJ1-2; 9 bases are a match to TRBD1. The CDR3 has 14 amino acids. V lost 0 bases to trimming and J lost 6 bases; unmatched junction nucleotides: 3. CDR1 and CDR2 (germline): SGHRS, YFSETQ. CDR3 loop: CASSLAGQGDGYTF. The CDR3 region has the DNA TGCGCCAGCAGCTTGGCGGGACAGGGCGATGGCTACACCTTC.

V and J are TRBV30 and TRBJ1-5; tentative D call: TRBD1 (5 bases). The CDR3 has 14 residues. V lost 0 bases and J lost 6, with 12 bases in between. Germline lookup yields CDR1 GTSNPN and CDR2 SVGIG (reference sequence). The CDR3: CAWSVAGGGQPQHF. In DNA, the CDR3 is TGTGCCTGGAGTGTTGCGGGGGGTGGTCAGCCCCAGCATTTT.

The V gene is TRBV7-2, the J gene TRBJ1-1, with unresolved D. Per the germline V gene, CDR1 is SGHTA and CDR2 is FQGNSA. The CDR3 runs to 12 residues. Between the trimmed V and J ends, which lost 5 bases and 6 bases, there was a span of 10 bases. The CDR3 DNA is TGTGCCAGCAGCCCCCGGGTGGCTGAAGCTTTCTTT. This encodes CASSPRVAEAFF.

This chain uses TRBV18 with TRBJ1-5, with 7 bases fitting TRBD1. The junction had 8 bases not matched to a gene; V was cut back by 3 bases and J by 9 bases. CDR3 length: 14 residues. Germline values: CDR1 KGHSH, CDR2 LQKENI. The CDR3 protein is CASSPGQDSGPQHF. The CDR3 DNA reads as TGTGCCAGCTCACCCGGACAGGACTCGGGGCCCCAGCATTTT.

This clone occurred once. The CDR3 coding sequence is TGTGCCAGCAGTGCCCGCACAGGGGGCGCGGGGAATCAGCCCCAGCATTTT. It codes for CASSARTGGAGNQPQHF. The gene calls are TRBV6-1 and TRBJ1-5; 9 bases align to TRBD1. Germline V gene sequence: CDR1 MNHNS, CDR2 SASEGT. V was clipped by 4 bases and J by 4 bases; unmatched bases: 11. The CDR3 sequence is 17 residues long.

V gene TRBV2 combines with J gene TRBJ1-1; D is unresolved. From germline, CDR1 is SNHLY and CDR2 FYNNEI. V gave up 4 bases and J gave up 3 bases, with 9 bases separating them. CDR3 length: 13 residues. CDR3 nucleotides: TGTGCCAGCAGTGGGGAGGAGGACACTGAAGCTTTCTTT. Protein sequence: CASSGEEDTEAFF. Full variable domain (missing parts from reference TRBV2 and TRBJ1-1): EPEVTQTPSHQVTQMGQEVILRCVPISNHLYFYWYRQILGQKVEFLVSFYNNEISEKSEIFDDQFSVERPDGSNFTLKIRSTKLEDSAMYFCASSGEEDTEAFFGQGTRLTVV.

The V and J genes are TRBV27 and TRBJ1-3; D remains ambiguous. This CDR3 has 14 amino acids. CDR1 is MNHEY and CDR2 is SMNVEV in the germline V gene (reference sequence). Trimming removed 5 bases from V and 5 bases from J, with 13 bases in between. DNA for the CDR3: TGTGCCAGCAGTGAGACGGGGTATCGAAACACCATATATTTT. Its protein is CASSETGYRNTIYF.

V usage is TRBV24-1 and J usage is TRBJ1-4; TRBD1 aligns across 8 bases. The CDR3 is 19 amino acids. The junction had 10 bases not matched to a gene; V was cut back by 2 bases and J by 0 bases. CDR1 and CDR2 from the germline V gene are KGHDR and SFDVKD. The chain's CDR3 is CATSDSWDRTAATNEKLFF. CDR3 DNA: TGTGCCACCAGTGATTCTTGGGACAGGACTGCCGCAACTAATGAAAAACTGTTTTTT.

V is TRBV9 and J is TRBJ2-7; 8 nucleotides agree with TRBD1. The CDR3 sequence is 15 residues long. CDR1 and CDR2 (germline): SGDLS, YYNGEE. V gave up 4 bases and J gave up 2 bases; unmatched junction bases: 8. Here the CDR3 reads CASSPGTGRTYEQYF. CDR3 bases: TGTGCCAGCAGCCCCGGGACAGGCCGAACCTACGAGCAGTACTTC.

J is TRBJ2-2 and V is TRBV2; perhaps TRBD1 as D (6 bases). The V gene lost 4 bases and the J gene lost 4 bases, with 10 bases spanning the gap. Germline CDR1 reads SNHLY; CDR2 reads FYNNEI. This CDR3 is 14 amino acids long. The DNA for the CDR3 is TGTGCCAGCAGTGTGGGACATTCCACCGGGGAGCTGTTTTTT. It is translated as CASSVGHSTGELFF.

Comments on this clone: Germline is not matched at one junction end, which may reflect a read error. The chain combines TRBV6-4 with TRBJ1-1; the D gene is possibly TRBD1 (6 bases). Germline values: CDR1 MRHNA, CDR2 SNTAGT. This CDR3 is built from 13 residues. CDR3 residues: CASSAAGDYTQVF. CDR3 sequence (DNA): TGTGCCAGCAGTGCGGCAGGGGATTATACCCAAGTCTTT.

This clone was found a few times. The rearrangement links TRBV28 to TRBJ1-5, with TRBD1 matching over 10 bases. Germline V CDR1 and CDR2: MDHEN, SYDVKM. The CDR3 extends over 15 amino acids. Losses at the gene ends were 5 bases for V and 5 bases for J; bases not matched to a gene: 6. CDR3 loop: CASSPTDRGDQPQHF. The CDR3 DNA follows: TGTGCCAGCAGTCCTACGGACAGGGGGGATCAGCCCCAGCATTTT.

This clone was seen just once. The chain has TRBV7-6 and TRBJ2-2; TRBD2 might be the D (6 bases). Germline V lookup: CDR1 SGHVS, CDR2 FNYEAQ. The V end lost 2 bases, the J end lost 5 bases, and 12 bases lay between the germline ends. The CDR3 sequence is 15 residues long. CDR3 amino acids: CASSLRRAGTGELFF. DNA of the CDR3: TGTGCCAGCAGCTTAAGGAGGGCAGGGACCGGGGAGCTGTTTTTT.

V and J are TRBV27 and TRBJ2-7; weak D call: TRBD2 (6 bases). The length of the CDR3 is 16 residues. Germline lookup yields CDR1 MNHEY and CDR2 SMNVEV (reference sequence). Trimming took off 5 bases at V and 4 bases at J, with 21 bases between the two ends. The CDR3 region is CASSVVGTAGTYEQYF. CDR3 bases: TGTGCCAGCAGTGTGGTCGGGACGGCAGGGACTTACGAGCAGTACTTC.

CDR3 DNA sequence: TGTGCCAGCACAACCCGGGACAGGGGGTTGTCCTACAATGAGCAGTTCTTC. Translating it yields CASTTRDRGLSYNEQFF. This chain connects TRBV7-4 to TRBJ2-1, with TRBD1 matching over 11 bases. The V gene's germline CDR1 is SGHVT and CDR2 SQSDAQ. CDR3 size: 17 residues. V lost 7 bases, J lost 1 base, and 9 bases stayed unmatched.

There are a few counts of this clone. V and J are TRBV18 and TRBJ2-7, with D perhaps matching TRBD1 (6 bases). Deletions cut 3 bases from V and 9 bases from J, with 15 bases between. Per germline, CDR1 KGHSH and CDR2 LQKENI. This CDR3 region has 13 residues. CDR3 protein: CASSPEQGKVQYF. As DNA, the CDR3 is TGTGCCAGCTCACCCGAGCAGGGGAAGGTGCAGTACTTC.

The V call is TRBV30, the J call TRBJ1-1; possibly TRBD1 for D (5 bases). CDR1 and CDR2 (germline): GTSNPN, SVGIG (reference sequence). V lost 1 base to trimming and J lost 1 base, with 7 bases between them. This CDR3 has 13 amino acids. The CDR3 protein is CAWSARANTEAFF. Here the CDR3 DNA reads TGTGCCTGGAGTGCCAGGGCGAACACTGAAGCTTTCTTT.

The genes are TRBV3-1 (or the pseudogene TRBV3-2) and TRBJ2-7; 9 bases are a match to TRBD1. V was pared by 4 bases and J by 1 base, with 8 bases of the junction left unmatched. This CDR3 comprises 16 residues. Germline V gene lookup returns CDR1 LGHDT and CDR2 YNNKEL (reference sequence). CDR3 DNA: TGTGCCAGCAGCCCCAAAGGGACAGGGAATTCCTACGAGCAGTACTTC. Amino acid sequence: CASSPKGTGNSYEQYF.

This clone appeared a few times. This chain links TRBV6-2 or TRBV6-3 with TRBJ2-3, with 8 bases aligning to TRBD2. Unmatched junction bases numbered 5, after V lost 4 bases and J lost 2 bases. Germline V gene data show CDR1 as MNHEY and CDR2 as SVGEGT. This CDR3 has 15 amino acids. The DNA of the CDR3 is TGTGCCAGCAGTTCCGGACTAGCTAACACAGATACGCAGTATTTT. It translates to CASSSGLANTDTQYF.

The sample holds one count of this clone. The CDR3 region has the DNA TGTGCCAGCGAACTACACAGGGAATTGGGTGAGACCCAGTACTTC. It specifies CASELHRELGETQYF. The chain employs TRBV3-1 (or the pseudogene TRBV3-2) and TRBJ2-5; TRBD1 might be the D (6 bases). The V and J ends lost 8 bases and 5 bases respectively, with 21 bases between them. Per the germline V gene, CDR1 is LGHDT and CDR2 is YNNKEL (reference sequence). There are 15 residues in the CDR3.